The rows below give T cell receptor beta chains drawn from one sample of a study of blood T cell repertoires in COVID-19. TCRdb's table, derived via immunoSEQ multiplex PCR, lists solely in-frame clones and lacks some. The sample records roughly 140,000 clones, roughly 90% being singletons. The sequenced sample was peripheral blood. All receptors come from a man over 45 with active or convalescent COVID-19. The conserved cysteine and the conserved F or W are not part of the CDR3 here. Each record gives: clone size, V gene, J gene, CDR3 protein. Size values are once, few and many counts, or a class for expanded clones, and some rows have none.

size: -; V: TRBV4-3; J: TRBJ1-2; CDR3: ASSQGIDGDYGYT
size: -; V: TRBV28; J: TRBJ2-7; CDR3: ATAQAGEPYEQY
size: -; V: TRBV24-1; J: TRBJ2-2; CDR3: ATSAIVTGELF
size: -; V: TRBV5-4; J: TRBJ2-3; CDR3: ATRLAETTDTQY
size: -; V: TRBV10-3; J: TRBJ1-1; CDR3: AIGRQAMNTEAF
size: -; V: TRBV2; J: TRBJ2-3; CDR3: ASSLSLSTDTQY
size: once; V: TRBV12-5; J: TRBJ2-7; CDR3: ASGPGQGLGEQY
size: -; V: TRBV2; J: TRBJ2-3; CDR3: ASSNRGGGSDTQY
size: -; V: TRBV4-2; J: TRBJ2-7; CDR3: ASSQEILAGHSYEQY
size: -; V: TRBV6-1; J: TRBJ2-5; CDR3: ASSARTGVYQETQY
size: -; V: TRBV28; J: TRBJ2-7; CDR3: ASSQTGGLYEQY